The 3 T cell receptor beta chains listed next were all sequenced from one sample in a study of T cells expressing NK-cell markers. From its re-call of the 5' RACE reads, TCRdb lists each CDR3 protein once, without DNA. In total, the table holds roughly 430,000 distinct CDR3 sequences. The sequenced sample consisted of blood T cells: a sorted CD56 or NKG2C T cell subset, CD4+ or CD8+ T cells, or bulk PBMC T cells (not recorded which). The receptors originated from a woman between 18 and 70 years old in good health.

The V and J genes are TRBV7-6 and TRBJ2-7. The CDR3 spans 15 residues. The V gene's germline CDR1 is SGHVS and CDR2 FNYEAQ. CDR3 protein: CASSSFQDGHYEQYF.

The chain employs TRBV2 and TRBJ2-5; TCRdb proposes TRBD1, but this gene call is untestable without DNA. The CDR3 extends over 16 amino acids. Germline CDR1 SNHLY, CDR2 FYNNEI. This CDR3 reads CASSEVGPPGQETQYF.

V usage is TRBV12-3 or TRBV12-4 and J usage is TRBJ1-5; TCRdb's D call of TRBD1 is untestable without DNA. The CDR3 loop spans 15 amino acids. The CDR3 region is CASSYTGTADQPQHF.